The 30 T cell receptor beta chains reported below all come from one sample, sequenced in a study of blood T cell repertoires in COVID-19 (dated by TCRdb to 2019 to 2021). The receptor library was made with the immunoSEQ multiplex PCR assay. The table comes from immuneACCESS by way of TCRdb, which keeps in-frame sequences with V and J called. Part of the clones is missing from these tables; in studies checked, under half for an unresolved V gene and the rest for unknown reasons. Here the sample has more than 65,000 clones; approximately 85% occur a single time. The top ten constitute under 6% of the sample. Sequenced sample: peripheral blood. The receptors here all came from a man older than 75 with acute or convalescent COVID-19.

This chain connects TRBV14 to TRBJ1-2; no reliable D call. Germline V gene data show CDR1 as SGHDN and CDR2 as FVKESK. This CDR3 is 15 amino acids long. V lost 2 bases, J lost 5 bases, and 15 bases lay in between. CDR3 coding DNA: TGTGCCAGCAGCCAATGGGGAGATGGAGTGTATGGCTACACCTTC. It translates to CASSQWGDGVYGYTF.

The J gene is TRBJ1-4, the V gene TRBV28, with D tentatively TRBD1 (6 bases). The germline V gene encodes CDR1 MDHEN and CDR2 SYDVKM. This CDR3 comprises 14 residues. V lost 2 bases and J lost 8, with 12 bases in between. The DNA of the CDR3 is TGTGCCAGCAGTTTACACACAGGGCCCGAAAAACTGTTTTTT. This sequence encodes CASSLHTGPEKLFF.

This clone came up once. The genes are TRBV2 and TRBJ2-7, with TRBD1 matching over 10 bases. Trimming removed 4 bases from V and 1 base from J; junction bases left unmatched: 1. In germline, CDR1 is SNHLY, CDR2 FYNNEI. The CDR3 length is 14 residues. This chain's CDR3 is CASSGTGGSYEQYF. CDR3 nucleotide sequence: TGTGCCAGCAGTGGGACAGGGGGTTCCTACGAGCAGTACTTC.

The rearrangement links TRBV11-1 to TRBJ2-5; TRBD2 agrees at 8 bases. The CDR3 totals 16 residues. The V gene's germline CDR1 is SGHAT and CDR2 FQDESV (reference sequence). J lost 2 bases, V lost 3 bases, and 8 bases had no gene match. CDR3 in amino acids: CASSFRRGASQETQYF. The CDR3 region has the DNA TGTGCCAGCAGCTTTAGGCGGGGGGCCTCACAAGAGACCCAGTACTTC.

This clone has only a few counts. The rearrangement links TRBV7-2 to TRBJ2-5; 7 bases are a match to TRBD1. Germline V gene lookup returns CDR1 SGHTA and CDR2 FQGNSA. V lost 4 bases and J lost 0; bases outside the gene matches: 5. CDR3 length: 15 amino acids. This chain's CDR3 is CASSSFTGDQETQYF. The DNA of the CDR3 is TGTGCCAGCAGCTCGTTTACAGGGGACCAAGAGACCCAGTACTTC.

The CDR3 reads CASTPSGTSGGVTGELFF. The CDR3 DNA reads TGTGCCAGTACCCCCTCCGGGACTAGCGGGGGAGTGACCGGGGAGCTGTTTTTT. The V call is TRBV19, the J call TRBJ2-2; 14 bases match TRBD2. Germline CDR1 reads LNHDA; CDR2 reads SQIVND (reference sequence). V gave up 7 bases and J gave up 5 bases; unmatched junction bases: 12. The CDR3 length is 18 residues.

The rearrangement joins TRBV11-2 to TRBJ2-1, with a weak D call TRBD2 (6 bases). The CDR3 loop spans 13 amino acids. Germline CDR1 is SGHAT and CDR2 is FQNNGV. The V end was cut by 8 bases, the J end by 8 bases, with 16 bases between. CDR3 loop: CASGGLGPDEQFF. Written as DNA, the CDR3 is TGTGCCAGCGGAGGGCTAGGGCCCGATGAGCAGTTCTTC.

The chain links TRBV24-1 to TRBJ2-7; 7 bases match TRBD1. V dropped 2 bases and J dropped 2; count of bases not matched to a gene: 5. The CDR3 sequence is 15 residues long. The V gene's germline CDR1 is KGHDR and CDR2 SFDVKD. The CDR3 region is CATSDSTTGPYEQYF. The DNA of the CDR3 is TGTGCCACCAGTGATTCCACGACAGGGCCCTACGAGCAGTACTTC.

This clone was recorded a few times. The chain recombines TRBV5-8 with TRBJ1-5; D is uncertain. This CDR3 comprises 14 residues. Germline loops: CDR1 SGHTS, CDR2 YDEGEE. The V and J ends lost 10 bases and 0 bases respectively, with 14 bases between them. Here the CDR3 reads CASRRRYSNQPQHF. CDR3 coding DNA: TGTGCCTCTAGGCGGCGTTATAGCAATCAGCCCCAGCATTTT. Combining the CDR3 with reference TRBV5-8 and TRBJ1-5 gives the whole variable domain EAGVTQSPTHLIKTRGQQATLRCSPISGHTSVYWYQQALGLGLQFLLWYDEGEERNRGNFPPRFSGRQFPNYSSELNVNALELEDSALYLCASRRRYSNQPQHFGDGTRLSIL.

V gene TRBV5-1 combines with J gene TRBJ2-2; TRBD2 matches at 13 bases. With 0 bases clipped from V and 10 bases from J, the junction kept 9 bases outside the gene matches. In germline, CDR1 is SGHRS, CDR2 YFSETQ. CDR3 length equals 17 residues. The CDR3 sequence: CASSLVPLAGGLVELFF. In DNA, the CDR3 is TGCGCCAGCAGCTTGGTCCCACTAGCGGGAGGGTTGGTGGAGCTGTTTTTT.

The chain carries TRBV6-5 and TRBJ2-7; 11 nucleotides match TRBD2. V lost 4 bases to trimming and J lost 2 bases; unmatched junction nucleotides: 7. CDR1 and CDR2 from the germline V gene are MNHEY and SVGAGI. The CDR3 is made up of 16 amino acids. The DNA for the CDR3 is TGTGCCAGCAGTTCCGGGACTAGCGGCGCAGCCTACGAGCAGTACTTC. Translation gives CASSSGTSGAAYEQYF.

The chain recombines TRBV7-2 with TRBJ2-5, with D unresolved. V lost 0 bases and J 5 bases, leaving 10 bases between the germline ends. Germline CDR1 SGHTA, CDR2 FQGNSA. The CDR3 runs to 14 residues. CDR3 sequence reads: CASSLAAGEETQYF. In nucleotides, the CDR3 is TGTGCCAGCAGCTTAGCCGCAGGCGAGGAGACCCAGTACTTC.

V usage is TRBV7-2 and J usage is TRBJ2-1; 9 positions match TRBD2. Germline-derived CDR1 and CDR2 are SGHTA and FQGNSA. V shed 3 bases, J shed 7 bases, and the junction held 7 bases outside the gene matches. The CDR3 sequence is 15 residues long. CDR3 sequence reads: CASSFASGNVNEQFF. CDR3 nucleotide sequence: TGTGCCAGCAGCTTTGCTAGCGGGAATGTGAATGAGCAGTTCTTC.

This clone has only one observation. V and J are TRBV11-1 and TRBJ2-1; D may be TRBD2 (6 bases). This CDR3 is 14 amino acids long. Trimming took off 3 bases at V and 7 bases at J, with 13 bases between the two ends. Germline V gene data show CDR1 as SGHAT and CDR2 as FQDESV (reference sequence). As DNA, the CDR3 is TGTGCCAGCAGCTTTATGCCGGGGGTTAATGAGCAGTTCTTC. The encoded protein is CASSFMPGVNEQFF.

The chain has TRBV7-2 and TRBJ2-1, with TRBD2 matching 8 bases. The CDR3 is 15 amino acids. V shed 5 bases and J 4 bases; nucleotides not matched to a gene: 7. Per the germline V gene, CDR1 is SGHTA and CDR2 is FQGNSA. This CDR3 is CASSPPGLVYNEQFF. CDR3 DNA: TGTGCCAGCAGCCCACCGGGACTAGTTTACAATGAGCAGTTCTTC. The whole variable domain, filled in from reference TRBV7-2 and TRBJ2-1, reads GAGVSQSPSNKVTEKGKDVELRCDPISGHTALYWYRQSLGQGLEFLIYFQGNSAPDKSGLPSDRFSAERTGGSVSTLTIQRTQQEDSAVYLCASSPPGLVYNEQFFGPGTRLTVL.

The V gene is TRBV3-1 (or the pseudogene TRBV3-2), the J gene TRBJ2-2, with 7 bases identical to TRBD1. CDR3 size: 16 residues. V was clipped by 3 bases and J by 3 bases; unmatched bases: 7. The V gene's germline CDR1 is LGHDT and CDR2 YNNKEL (reference sequence). The CDR3 loop reads CASSHLPGGDTGELFF. The DNA of the CDR3 is TGTGCCAGCAGCCATCTCCCAGGGGGAGACACCGGGGAGCTGTTTTTT.

The genes are TRBV7-2 and TRBJ1-3; 12 nucleotides line up with TRBD1. Germline lookup yields CDR1 SGHTA and CDR2 FQGNSA. This CDR3 has 15 amino acids. In DNA, the CDR3 is TGTGCAACCTTAGGGGACAGGGGGCAAAGAAACACCATATATTTT. It codes for CATLGDRGQRNTIYF. Full variable domain (remainder filled in from reference TRBV7-2 and TRBJ1-3): GAGVSQSPSNKVTEKGKDVELRCDPISGHTALYWYRQSLGQGLEFLIYFQGNSAPDKSGLPSDRFSAERTGGSVSTLTIQRTQQEDSAVYLCATLGDRGQRNTIYFGEGSWLTVV.

The chain combines TRBV4-1 with TRBJ1-6, with D unclear. Between the trimmed V and J ends, which lost 4 bases and 8 bases, there was a span of 12 bases. CDR3 size: 14 residues. CDR1 and CDR2 (germline): MGHRA, YSYEKL. CDR3 nucleotides: TGCGCCAGCAGCCTCGGGATTACCGATTCACCCCTCCACTTT. This encodes CASSLGITDSPLHF.

This chain links TRBV4-2 with TRBJ2-7; 10 positions agree with TRBD1. Germline lookup yields CDR1 LGHNA and CDR2 YNFKEQ. With 1 base clipped from V and 5 bases from J, the junction kept 8 bases outside the gene matches. This CDR3 comprises 16 residues. CDR3 sequence reads: CASSQVTGTGANEQYF. The CDR3 DNA is TGTGCCAGCAGCCAAGTCACCGGGACAGGGGCCAACGAGCAGTACTTC.

V usage is TRBV7-2 and J usage is TRBJ2-2, with D tentatively TRBD1 (5 bases). Per the germline V gene, CDR1 is SGHTA and CDR2 is FQGNSA. The CDR3 has 15 residues. V gave up 3 bases and J gave up 0 bases, with 8 bases separating them. The CDR3 sequence is CASSLAGSNTGELFF. The CDR3 DNA reads TGTGCCAGCAGCTTGGCAGGGTCGAACACCGGGGAGCTGTTTTTT.

V usage is TRBV19 and J usage is TRBJ1-4; tentatively, D is TRBD1 (5 bases). The V gene lost 7 bases and the J gene lost 0 bases, with 18 bases spanning the gap. Germline loops: CDR1 LNHDA, CDR2 SQIVND (reference sequence). CDR3 length: 17 amino acids. The CDR3 DNA sequence: TGTGCCAGTAACGGAAGGGGAATCTCCTCAACTAATGAAAAACTGTTTTTT. The encoded protein is CASNGRGISSTNEKLFF.

As for this clone: The same CDR3 also results from other DNA sequences found in this sample. V gene TRBV28 combines with J gene TRBJ2-7; TRBD2 agrees at 9 bases. Germline CDR1 reads MDHEN; CDR2 reads SYDVKM. V lost 8 bases and J lost 2; bases outside the gene matches: 10. This CDR3 has 15 residues. CDR3 sequence: CASLGGGGTPYEQYF. DNA of the CDR3: TGTGCCAGCCTGGGCGGGGGGGGGACCCCCTACGAGCAGTACTTC.

The chain links TRBV18 to TRBJ2-4; possible D gene TRBD1, 5 bases. V was pared by 1 base and J by 0 bases, with 13 bases between. CDR3 size: 17 residues. Germline loops: CDR1 KGHSH, CDR2 LQKENI. The CDR3 here is CASSPLSRVLAKNIQYF. The CDR3 DNA reads TGTGCCAGCTCACCACTTAGCAGGGTTCTAGCCAAAAACATTCAGTACTTC.

The chain has TRBV4-2 and TRBJ1-5; a weak D match, TRBD1 (5 bases). The germline gives CDR1 LGHNA, CDR2 YNFKEQ. The CDR3 contains 15 residues. V shed 5 bases and J shed 6 bases, with 17 bases lying between them. The chain's CDR3 is CASSEGKGVVQPQHF. Written as DNA, the CDR3 is TGTGCCAGCAGCGAAGGGAAAGGGGTGGTTCAGCCCCAGCATTTT.

The V and J genes are TRBV29-1 and TRBJ2-1, with TRBD2 matching over 8 bases. V lost 7 bases, J lost 6 bases, and 17 bases stayed unmatched. This CDR3 comprises 16 residues. Germline-derived CDR1 and CDR2 are SQVTM and ANQGSEA. As DNA, the CDR3 is TGCAGCGGGGTCTCGCCGACCCCAAGCGGGAGCAATGAGCAGTTCTTC. It encodes CSGVSPTPSGSNEQFF.

This clone is a singleton in its sample. This chain links TRBV5-5 with TRBJ1-4; TRBD1 is a possible D gene (6 bases). The CDR3 extends over 12 amino acids. In germline, CDR1 is SGHKS, CDR2 YYEKEE (reference sequence). Trimming took off 4 bases at V and 11 bases at J, with 12 bases between the two ends. DNA of the CDR3: TGTGCCAGCAGCCCGGACAGATCTAAACTGTTTTTT. It specifies CASSPDRSKLFF.

The CDR3 nucleotides read TGTGCTAGTGCCAGGGGCCGGAACACTGAAGCTTTCTTT. It is translated as CASARGRNTEAFF. This chain uses TRBV12-5 with TRBJ1-1, with D possibly matching TRBD1 (6 bases). CDR1 is LGHNT, CDR2 FRNRAP, per germline. CDR3 length: 13 amino acids. V dropped 7 bases and J dropped 1 base, with 10 bases sitting between them.

This clone was counted between two and nine times. The chain is built from TRBV19 and TRBJ1-2; TRBD1 might be the D (5 bases). Trimming stripped 3 bases from V and 1 base from J, with 12 bases between. CDR3 length: 15 residues. The germline V gene encodes CDR1 LNHDA and CDR2 SQIVND (reference sequence). In nucleotides, the CDR3 is TGTGCCAGTAGTATGGGGGGGACTTTTAACTATGGCTACACCTTC. Translating it yields CASSMGGTFNYGYTF.

For this clone: Other DNA variants within this sample encode the same CDR3. J is TRBJ1-5 and V is TRBV2; 9 bases match TRBD1. Germline CDR1 SNHLY, CDR2 FYNNEI. V trimming: 6 bases; J trimming: 4 bases; junction bases outside the gene matches: 1. The CDR3 covers 13 residues. The CDR3 sequence is CASRGQGNQPQHF. The CDR3 region has the DNA TGTGCCAGCAGGGGACAGGGAAATCAGCCCCAGCATTTT.

The V gene is TRBV6-1, the J gene TRBJ2-1, with D tentatively TRBD1 (6 bases). V gave up 7 bases and J gave up 2 bases, with 15 bases separating them. Per the germline V gene, CDR1 is MNHNS and CDR2 is SASEGT. This CDR3 region has 15 residues. CDR3: CASTLQGPTYNEQFF. In nucleotides, the CDR3 is TGTGCCAGCACCTTACAGGGCCCTACCTACAATGAGCAGTTCTTC.